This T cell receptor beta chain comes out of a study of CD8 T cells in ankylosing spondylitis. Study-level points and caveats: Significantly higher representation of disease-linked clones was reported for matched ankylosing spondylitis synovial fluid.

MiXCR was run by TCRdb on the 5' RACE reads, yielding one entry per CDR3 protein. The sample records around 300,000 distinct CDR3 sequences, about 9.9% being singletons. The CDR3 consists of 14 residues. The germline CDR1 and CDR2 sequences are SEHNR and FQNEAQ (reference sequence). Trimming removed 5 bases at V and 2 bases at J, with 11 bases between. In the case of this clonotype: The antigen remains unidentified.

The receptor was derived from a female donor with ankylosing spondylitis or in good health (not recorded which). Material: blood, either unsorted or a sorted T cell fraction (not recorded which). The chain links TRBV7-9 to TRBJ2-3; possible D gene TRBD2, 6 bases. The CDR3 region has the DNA TGTGCCAGCAGCCGAGCGGGTGTCACAGATACGCAGTATTTT. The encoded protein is CASSRAGVTDTQYF.